This T cell receptor beta chain originates from a study of cytomegalovirus exposure and HLA in healthy donors. The CDR3 loop spans 13 amino acids. V gave up 2 bases and J gave up 4 bases, with 6 bases separating them. Germline-derived CDR1 and CDR2 are MNHNY and SVGAGI (reference sequence). A multiplex PCR was run with 60 Vbeta primers and 13 Jbeta primers. Profiled with immunoSEQ multiplex PCR; TCRdb holds only in-frame clones, not every one. The sample carries 55,000 to 85,000 clones, 60% to 80% recorded once. Findings and limits, study-wide: An Asian-associated ancestry cluster reportedly showed fewer N-insertions than the approximately 620-donor mean in a later analysis.

Points on this clone: As yet, its antigen is unknown.

The chain is built from TRBV6-6 and TRBJ1-3, with D hard to call. The material sequenced was PBMCs. This TCR was recovered from a middle-aged woman in good health and CMV-seropositive. The CDR3 nucleotides are TGTGCCAGCAGTTACCCACAGGGAAACACCATATATTTT. Translated, it gives CASSYPQGNTIYF.